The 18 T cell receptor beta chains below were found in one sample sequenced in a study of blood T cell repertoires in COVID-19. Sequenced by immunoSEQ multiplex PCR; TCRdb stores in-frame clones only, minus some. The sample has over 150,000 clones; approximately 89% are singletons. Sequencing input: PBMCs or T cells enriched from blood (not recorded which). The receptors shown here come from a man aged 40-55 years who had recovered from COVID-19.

The CDR3 is CASSRLMGGDEQYF. The CDR3, as DNA: TGTGCCAGCAGCCGTCTCATGGGGGGTGACGAGCAGTACTTC. The V gene is TRBV7-9, the J gene TRBJ2-7; possible D gene TRBD2, 6 bases. Germline V gives CDR1 SEHNR, CDR2 FQNEAQ (reference sequence). V was shortened by 5 bases and J by 5 bases, with 16 bases between the two germline ends. This CDR3 region has 14 residues.

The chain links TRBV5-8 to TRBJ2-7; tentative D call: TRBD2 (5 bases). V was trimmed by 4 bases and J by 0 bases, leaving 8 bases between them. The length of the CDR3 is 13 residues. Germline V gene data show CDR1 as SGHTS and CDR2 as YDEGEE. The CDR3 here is CASSPRDSYEQYF. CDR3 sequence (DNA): TGTGCCAGCAGCCCACGGGACTCCTACGAGCAGTACTTC.

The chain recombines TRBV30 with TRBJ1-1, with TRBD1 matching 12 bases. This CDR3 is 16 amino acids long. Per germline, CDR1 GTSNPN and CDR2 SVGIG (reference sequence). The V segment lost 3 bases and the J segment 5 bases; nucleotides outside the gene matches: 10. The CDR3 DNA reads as TGTGCCTGGAGGTCCCGGGACAGGGGGCCGGGGACTGAAGCTTTCTTT. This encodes CAWRSRDRGPGTEAFF.

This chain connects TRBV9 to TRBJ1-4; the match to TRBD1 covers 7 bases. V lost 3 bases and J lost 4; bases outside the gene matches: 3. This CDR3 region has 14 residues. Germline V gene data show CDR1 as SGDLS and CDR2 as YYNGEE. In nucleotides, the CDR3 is TGTGCCAGCAGCGGGGGACAGAGTAATGAAAAACTGTTTTTT. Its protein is CASSGGQSNEKLFF.

Here the CDR3 DNA reads TGTGCCAGCTCACCAGATGTCCGGGAAGCCAACGTCCTGACTTTC. Protein: CASSPDVREANVLTF. V is TRBV18 and J is TRBJ2-6, with D possibly matching TRBD2 (5 bases). The CDR3 spans 15 residues. Trimming took off 2 bases at V and 7 bases at J, with 12 bases between the two ends. Germline assignment: CDR1 KGHSH and CDR2 LQKENI.

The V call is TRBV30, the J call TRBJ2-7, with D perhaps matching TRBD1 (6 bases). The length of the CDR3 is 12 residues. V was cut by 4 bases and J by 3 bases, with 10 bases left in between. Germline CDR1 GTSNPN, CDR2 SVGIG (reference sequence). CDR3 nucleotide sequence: TGTGCCTGGACCGACAGGTTCTACGAGCAGTACTTC. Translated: CAWTDRFYEQYF.

The CDR3 DNA is TGTGCCAGCAGCCAACCCGGCCACAGGGAATCAGATACGCAGTATTTT. This translates into CASSQPGHRESDTQYF. The chain links TRBV28 to TRBJ2-3, with a weak D call TRBD1 (6 bases). This CDR3 is 16 amino acids long. CDR1 MDHEN and CDR2 SYDVKM come from the germline V gene. V lost 6 bases to trimming and J lost 4 bases, with 20 bases between them.

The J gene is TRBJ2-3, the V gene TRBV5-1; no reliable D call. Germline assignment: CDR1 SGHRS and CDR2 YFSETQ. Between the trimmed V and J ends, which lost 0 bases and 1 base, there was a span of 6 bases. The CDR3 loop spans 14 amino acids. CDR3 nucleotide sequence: TGCGCCAGCAGCTTGGACCAGGGCACAGATACGCAGTATTTT. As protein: CASSLDQGTDTQYF.

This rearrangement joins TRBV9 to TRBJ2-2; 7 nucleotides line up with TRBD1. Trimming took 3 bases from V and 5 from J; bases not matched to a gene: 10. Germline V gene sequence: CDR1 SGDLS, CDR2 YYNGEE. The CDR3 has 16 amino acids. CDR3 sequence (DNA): TGTGCCAGCAGCGACGGACAGGTGGGAACTACCGGGGAGCTGTTTTTT. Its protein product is CASSDGQVGTTGELFF.

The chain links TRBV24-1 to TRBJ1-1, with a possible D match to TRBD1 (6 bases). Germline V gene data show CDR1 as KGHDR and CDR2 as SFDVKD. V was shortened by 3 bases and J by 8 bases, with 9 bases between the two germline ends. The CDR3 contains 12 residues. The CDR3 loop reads CATSDADREAFF. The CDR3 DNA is TGTGCCACCAGTGATGCGGACAGAGAAGCTTTCTTT.

The CDR3 protein is CASRPTVNTEAFF. CDR3 in DNA: TGTGCCAGCAGACCGACAGTTAACACTGAAGCTTTCTTT. The rearrangement joins TRBV28 to TRBJ1-1; D might be TRBD1 (5 bases). This CDR3 spans 13 amino acids. V was trimmed by 6 bases and J by 2 bases, leaving 10 bases between them. CDR1 and CDR2 (germline): MDHEN, SYDVKM.

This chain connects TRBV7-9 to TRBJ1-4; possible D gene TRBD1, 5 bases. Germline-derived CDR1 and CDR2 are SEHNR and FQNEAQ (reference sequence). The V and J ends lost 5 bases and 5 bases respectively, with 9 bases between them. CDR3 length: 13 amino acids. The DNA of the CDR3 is TGTGCCAGCAGCCGGGGGACGAATGAAAAACTGTTTTTT. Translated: CASSRGTNEKLFF. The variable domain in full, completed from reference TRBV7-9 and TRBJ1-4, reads DTGVSQNPRHKITKRGQNVTFRCDPISEHNRLYWYRQTLGQGPEFLTYFQNEAQLEKSRLLSDRFSAERPKGSFSTLEIQRTEQGDSAMYLCASSRGTNEKLFFGSGTQLSVL.

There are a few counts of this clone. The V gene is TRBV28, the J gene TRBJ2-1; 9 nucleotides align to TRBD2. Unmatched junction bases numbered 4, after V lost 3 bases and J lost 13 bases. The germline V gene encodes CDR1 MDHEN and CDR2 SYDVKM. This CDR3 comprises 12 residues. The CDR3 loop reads CASSFRREGQFF. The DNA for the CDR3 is TGTGCCAGCAGTTTTCGGCGGGAGGGCCAGTTCTTC.

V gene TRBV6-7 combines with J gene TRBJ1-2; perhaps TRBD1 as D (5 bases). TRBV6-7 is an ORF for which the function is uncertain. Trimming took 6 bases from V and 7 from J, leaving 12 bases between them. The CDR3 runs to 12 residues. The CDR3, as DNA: TGTGCCAGCAGGGAACAGGAGAGTGGCTACACCTTC. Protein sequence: CASREQESGYTF.

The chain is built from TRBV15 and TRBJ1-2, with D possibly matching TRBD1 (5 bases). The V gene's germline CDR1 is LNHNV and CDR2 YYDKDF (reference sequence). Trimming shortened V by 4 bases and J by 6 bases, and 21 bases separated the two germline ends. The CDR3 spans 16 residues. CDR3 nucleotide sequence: TGTGCCACCAGCACAGCAGTCAGGGAAGTTAGGAATGGCTACACCTTC. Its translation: CATSTAVREVRNGYTF.

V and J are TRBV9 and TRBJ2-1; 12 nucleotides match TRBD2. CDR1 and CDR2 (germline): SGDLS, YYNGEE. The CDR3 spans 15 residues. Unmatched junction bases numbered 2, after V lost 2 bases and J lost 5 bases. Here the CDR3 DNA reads TGTGCCAGCAGCGTTAGACTAGCGGGGGACAATGAGCAGTTCTTC. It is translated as CASSVRLAGDNEQFF.

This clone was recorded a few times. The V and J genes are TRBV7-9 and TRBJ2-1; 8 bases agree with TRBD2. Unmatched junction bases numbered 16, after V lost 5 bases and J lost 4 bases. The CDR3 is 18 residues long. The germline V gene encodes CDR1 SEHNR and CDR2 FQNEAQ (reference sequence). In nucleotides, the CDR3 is TGTGCCAGCAGCAACGATAGAACGGGGGGGCGCGTTTACAATGAGCAGTTCTTC. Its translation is CASSNDRTGGRVYNEQFF.

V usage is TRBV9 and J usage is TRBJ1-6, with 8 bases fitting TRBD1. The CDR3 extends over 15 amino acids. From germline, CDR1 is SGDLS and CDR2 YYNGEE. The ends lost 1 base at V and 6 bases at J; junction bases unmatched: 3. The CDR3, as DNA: TGTGCCAGCAGCGTAAGGGACAGGACTAATTCACCCCTCCACTTT. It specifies CASSVRDRTNSPLHF.